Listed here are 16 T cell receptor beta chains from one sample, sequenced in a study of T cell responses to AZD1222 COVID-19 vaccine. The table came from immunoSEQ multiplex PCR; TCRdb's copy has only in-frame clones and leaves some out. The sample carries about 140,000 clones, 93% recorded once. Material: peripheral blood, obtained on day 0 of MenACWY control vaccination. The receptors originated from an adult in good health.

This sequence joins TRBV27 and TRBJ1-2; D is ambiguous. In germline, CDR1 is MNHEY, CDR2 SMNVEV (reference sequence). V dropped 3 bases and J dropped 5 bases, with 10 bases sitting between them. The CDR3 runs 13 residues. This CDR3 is CASSFNGRYGYTF. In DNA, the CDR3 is TGTGCCAGCAGTTTTAACGGACGGTATGGCTACACCTTC.

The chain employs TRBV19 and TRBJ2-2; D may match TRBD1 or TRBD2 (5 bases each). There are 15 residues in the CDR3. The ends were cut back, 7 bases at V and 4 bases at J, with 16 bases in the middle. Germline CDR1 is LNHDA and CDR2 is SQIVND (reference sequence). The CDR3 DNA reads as TGTGCCAGTAAAGAGTCCAGGGCGGGCACCGGGGAGCTGTTTTTT. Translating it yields CASKESRAGTGELFF.

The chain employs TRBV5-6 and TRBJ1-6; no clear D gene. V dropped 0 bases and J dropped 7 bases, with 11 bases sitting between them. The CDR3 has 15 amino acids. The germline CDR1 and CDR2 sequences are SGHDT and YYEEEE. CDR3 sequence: CASSLATVVNSPLHF. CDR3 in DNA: TGTGCCAGCAGCTTGGCCACGGTAGTAAATTCACCCCTCCACTTT.

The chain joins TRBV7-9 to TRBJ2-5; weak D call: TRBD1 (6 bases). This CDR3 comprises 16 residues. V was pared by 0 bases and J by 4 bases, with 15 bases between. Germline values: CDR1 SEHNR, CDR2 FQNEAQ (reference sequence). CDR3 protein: CASSLARQGMGETQYF. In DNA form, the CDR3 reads TGTGCCAGCAGCTTAGCCCGCCAGGGGATGGGAGAGACCCAGTACTTC.

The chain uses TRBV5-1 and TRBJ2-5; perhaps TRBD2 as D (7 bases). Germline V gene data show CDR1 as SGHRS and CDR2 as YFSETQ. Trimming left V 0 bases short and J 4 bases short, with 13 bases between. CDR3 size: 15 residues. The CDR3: CASSLAGGRGETQYF. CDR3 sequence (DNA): TGCGCCAGCAGCTTGGCCGGGGGGCGCGGAGAGACCCAGTACTTC.

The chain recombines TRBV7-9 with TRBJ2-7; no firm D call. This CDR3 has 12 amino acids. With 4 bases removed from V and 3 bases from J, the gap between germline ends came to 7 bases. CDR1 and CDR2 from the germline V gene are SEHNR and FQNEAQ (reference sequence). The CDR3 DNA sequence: TGTGCCAGCAGCTCTGTGAGCTACGAGCAGTACTTC. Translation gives CASSSVSYEQYF.

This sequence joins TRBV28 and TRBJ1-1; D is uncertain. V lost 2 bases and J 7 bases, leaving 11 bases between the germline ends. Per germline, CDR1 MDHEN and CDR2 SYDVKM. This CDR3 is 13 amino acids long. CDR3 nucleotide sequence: TGTGCCAGCAGTTTACCCGGGTTCGGTGAAGCTTTCTTT. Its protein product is CASSLPGFGEAFF.

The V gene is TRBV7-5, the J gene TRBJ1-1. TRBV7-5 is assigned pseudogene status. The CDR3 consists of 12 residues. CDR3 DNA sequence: TGTGTCAGAAGCTCGGGGGGCACTGAAGCTTTCTTT. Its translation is CVRSSGGTEAFF.

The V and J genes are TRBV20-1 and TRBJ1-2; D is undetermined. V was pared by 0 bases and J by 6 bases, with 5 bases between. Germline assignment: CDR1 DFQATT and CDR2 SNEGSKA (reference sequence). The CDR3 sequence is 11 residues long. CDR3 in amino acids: CSARDKDGYTF. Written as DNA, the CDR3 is TGCAGTGCTAGAGACAAAGATGGCTACACCTTC.

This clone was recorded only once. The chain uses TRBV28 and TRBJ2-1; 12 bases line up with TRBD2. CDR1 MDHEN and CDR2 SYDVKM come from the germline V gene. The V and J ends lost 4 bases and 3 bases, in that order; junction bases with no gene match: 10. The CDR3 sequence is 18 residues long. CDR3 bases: TGTGCCAGCAGTTCGGGACTAGCGGGTGATTGGGGCTACAATGAGCAGTTCTTC. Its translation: CASSSGLAGDWGYNEQFF. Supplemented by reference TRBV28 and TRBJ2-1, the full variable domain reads DVKVTQSSRYLVKRTGEKVFLECVQDMDHENMFWYRQDPGLGLRLIYFSYDVKMKEKGDIPEGYSVSREKKERFSLILESASTNQTSMYLCASSSGLAGDWGYNEQFFGPGTRLTVL.

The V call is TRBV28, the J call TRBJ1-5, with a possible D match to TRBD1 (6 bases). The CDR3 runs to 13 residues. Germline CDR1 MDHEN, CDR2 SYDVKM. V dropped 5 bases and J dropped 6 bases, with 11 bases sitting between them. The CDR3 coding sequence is TGTGCCAGCAGTAACAGGGTAGGTCAGCCCCAGCATTTT. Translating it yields CASSNRVGQPQHF.

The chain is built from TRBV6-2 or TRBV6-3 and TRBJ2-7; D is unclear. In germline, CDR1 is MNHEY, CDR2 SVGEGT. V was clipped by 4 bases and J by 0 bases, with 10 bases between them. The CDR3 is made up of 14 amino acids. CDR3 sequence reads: CASSWPGPSYEQYF. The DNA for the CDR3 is TGTGCCAGCAGTTGGCCCGGCCCCTCCTACGAGCAGTACTTC.

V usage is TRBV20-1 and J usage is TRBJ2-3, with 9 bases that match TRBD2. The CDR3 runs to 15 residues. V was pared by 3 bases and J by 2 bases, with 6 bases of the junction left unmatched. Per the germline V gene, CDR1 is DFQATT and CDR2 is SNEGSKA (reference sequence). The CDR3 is CSASNAGGVTDTQYF. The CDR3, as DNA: TGCAGTGCTAGTAATGCGGGGGGGGTCACAGATACGCAGTATTTT.

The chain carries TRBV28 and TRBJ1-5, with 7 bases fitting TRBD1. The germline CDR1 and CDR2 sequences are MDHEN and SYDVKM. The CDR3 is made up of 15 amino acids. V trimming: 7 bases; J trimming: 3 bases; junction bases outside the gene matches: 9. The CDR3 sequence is CASTMDRSSNQPQHF. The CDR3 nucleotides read TGTGCCAGCACCATGGACAGGAGTTCCAATCAGCCCCAGCATTTT.

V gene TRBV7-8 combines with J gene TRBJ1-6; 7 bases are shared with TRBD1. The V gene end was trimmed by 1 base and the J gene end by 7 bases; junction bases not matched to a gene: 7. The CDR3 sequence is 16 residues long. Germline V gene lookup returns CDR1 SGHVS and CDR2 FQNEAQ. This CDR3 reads CASSLVPGQTNSPLHF. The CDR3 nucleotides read TGTGCCAGCAGCTTAGTCCCGGGACAGACGAATTCACCCCTCCACTTT.

In DNA, the CDR3 is TGTGCCAGCTCACCCTACAGCACGGAGGGTGGCTACACCTTC. Translating gives CASSPYSTEGGYTF. The rearrangement links TRBV18 to TRBJ1-2; D not resolved. This CDR3 comprises 14 residues. The germline CDR1 and CDR2 sequences are KGHSH and LQKENI. V lost 3 bases and J lost 7, with 15 bases in between.